These 10 T cell receptor beta chains came from one sample sequenced in a study of blood T cell repertoires in COVID-19 (TCRdb year 2020). Library preparation used the immunoSEQ multiplex PCR assay. In TCRdb, the immuneACCESS table is reduced to in-frame sequences with V and J assigned. These tables do not hold every clone; where another copy was compared, an unresolved V gene accounts for under half, and the others remain unexplained. The sample table lists 150,000 to 200,000 clones, approximately 81% of them with a count of one. The biggest ten clones account for 15% to 20% of the sample. The material sequenced was PBMCs or T cells enriched from blood (not recorded which). The receptors stem from a man between 60 and 70 years old who had recovered from COVID-19.

CDR3 sequence: CASRGEVQGMGLDGYTF. The DNA for the CDR3 is TGTGCCAGCCGAGGGGAAGTACAGGGGATGGGCCTCGATGGCTACACCTTC. V usage is TRBV25-1 and J usage is TRBJ1-2; 7 nucleotides line up with TRBD1. Germline V gene data show CDR1 as MGHDK and CDR2 as SYGVNS. This CDR3 has 17 residues. V lost 8 bases to trimming and J lost 6 bases; unmatched junction nucleotides: 21.

This clone is a singleton in its sample. V and J are TRBV5-1 and TRBJ1-6; TRBD1 matches at 9 bases. CDR3 size: 14 residues. V shed 4 bases, J shed 9 bases, and the junction held 5 bases outside the gene matches. From germline, CDR1 is SGHRS and CDR2 YFSETQ. The CDR3 DNA sequence: TGCGCCAGCAGCATCGACAGGGGGACTTCACCCCTCCACTTT. The encoded protein is CASSIDRGTSPLHF. The full variable domain, in which reference TRBV5-1 and TRBJ1-6 provide the parts outside the CDR3, is KAGVTQTPRYLIKTRGQQVTLSCSPISGHRSVSWYQQTPGQGLQFLFEYFSETQRNKGNFPGRFSGRQFSNSRSEMNVSTLELGDSALYLCASSIDRGTSPLHFGNGTRLTVT.

This chain joins TRBV6-5 and TRBJ1-1; D might be TRBD1 (5 bases). Per germline, CDR1 MNHEY and CDR2 SVGAGI. The V end was cut by 6 bases, the J end by 6 bases, with 17 bases between. The CDR3 contains 14 residues. The CDR3 here is CASRTRGGLAEAFF. The CDR3 coding sequence is TGTGCCAGCAGAACACGGGGGGGTCTCGCTGAAGCTTTCTTT.

This chain links TRBV5-6 with TRBJ1-6, with a possible D match to TRBD1 (5 bases). With 2 bases removed from V and 10 bases from J, the gap between germline ends came to 13 bases. Germline lookup yields CDR1 SGHDT and CDR2 YYEEEE. CDR3 length equals 14 residues. CDR3 nucleotides: TGTGCCAGCAGCTTAACTGCAGGGAGGTCACCCCTCCACTTT. Amino acids: CASSLTAGRSPLHF. The entire variable domain, with the rest obtained from reference TRBV5-6 and TRBJ1-6, is as follows: DAGVTQSPTHLIKTRGQQVTLRCSPKSGHDTVSWYQQALGQGPQFIFQYYEEEERQRGNFPDRFSGHQFPNYSSELNVNALLLGDSALYLCASSLTAGRSPLHFGNGTRLTVT.

This sequence joins TRBV18 and TRBJ1-6; TRBD1 might be the D (5 bases). The CDR3 has 15 amino acids. Between the trimmed V and J ends, which lost 3 bases and 8 bases, there was a span of 14 bases. Germline V CDR1 and CDR2: KGHSH, LQKENI. As DNA, the CDR3 is TGTGCCAGCTCACCTTTTGGGGGACTGGATTCACCCCTCCACTTT. It translates to CASSPFGGLDSPLHF. The entire variable domain, with the rest obtained from reference TRBV18 and TRBJ1-6, is as follows: NAGVMQNPRHLVRRRGQEARLRCSPMKGHSHVYWYRQLPEEGLKFMVYLQKENIIDESGMPKERFSAEFPKEGPSILRIQQVVRGDSAAYFCASSPFGGLDSPLHFGNGTRLTVT.

The chain uses TRBV11-2 and TRBJ1-3; D not resolved. CDR1 SGHAT and CDR2 FQNNGV come from the germline V gene. V was pared by 1 base and J by 0 bases, with 7 bases between. The CDR3 spans 15 residues. The DNA of the CDR3 is TGTGCCAGCAGCTTAGGGGCGATCTCTGGAAACACCATATATTTT. Amino acids: CASSLGAISGNTIYF.

The chain employs TRBV7-2 and TRBJ2-4; perhaps TRBD1 as D (6 bases). The CDR3 has 16 residues. Trimming pared 6 bases from V and 1 base from J, leaving 16 bases between. CDR1 SGHTA and CDR2 FQGNSA come from the germline V gene. The CDR3 sequence is CASSPTGIWAKNIQYF. The CDR3 DNA reads as TGTGCCAGCAGTCCTACAGGGATTTGGGCCAAAAACATTCAGTACTTC.

Many counts were recorded for this clone. DNA for the CDR3: TGTGCCAGCAGTGTCGCGACAGGAGCCTACGAGCAGTACTTC. It translates to CASSVATGAYEQYF. V and J are TRBV25-1 and TRBJ2-7; D possibly corresponds to TRBD1 (6 bases). Trimming shortened V by 4 bases and J by 2 bases, and 12 bases separated the two germline ends. Germline values: CDR1 MGHDK, CDR2 SYGVNS. The CDR3 is 14 residues long.

CDR3 sequence: CASSTTPRGDQPQHF. The CDR3 coding sequence is TGTGCCAGTAGTACCACCCCCAGGGGGGACCAGCCCCAGCATTTT. The chain joins TRBV19 to TRBJ1-5; TRBD1 agrees at 7 bases. Germline CDR1 LNHDA, CDR2 SQIVND (reference sequence). The CDR3 is made up of 15 amino acids. With V trimmed by 4 bases and J by 7 bases, 10 bases remained unmatched.

The V call is TRBV9, the J call TRBJ1-1; D is unclear. The CDR3 length is 14 residues. Deletions cut 4 bases from V and 1 base from J, with 11 bases between. Looked up from germline, CDR1 is SGDLS and CDR2 is YYNGEE. CDR3 amino acids: CASSLSWANTEAFF. The CDR3 DNA reads as TGTGCCAGCAGCCTTAGTTGGGCGAACACTGAAGCTTTCTTT.